These T cell receptor beta chains were read from a single sample in a study of blood T cell repertoires in COVID-19. Some clones are missing from TCRdb's copy, which holds only in-frame ones; the method was immunoSEQ multiplex PCR. Among under 200,000 clones listed, 88% were seen once. The sequenced material came from peripheral blood. The origin of the receptors is a man in his forties with active or convalescent COVID-19. The CDR3 runs from the conserved cysteine through the conserved F or W. The order of the fields is V gene, CDR3 protein.

TRBV28,CASSLFGQNSYEQYF
TRBV30,CAWSVRTGLGEKLFF
TRBV3-1/TRBV3-2,CASSRPGGSGNEQFF
TRBV6-5,CASIRGDTQYF
TRBV7-3,CASSANRHSGNTIYF
TRBV7-8,CASSLRQGGPYEQYF
TRBV5-4,CASSLAGERTDTQYF
TRBV30,CAWSVILAGANEQFF
TRBV15,CATSRRQGISNQPQHF
TRBV6-6,CASSYSTPTSGYEQYF
TRBV2,CASSEGPSGETQYF
TRBV7-2,CASSLRTGGRGTGELFF
TRBV2,CASAGGRMNTEAFF
TRBV24-1,CATSDSRSIYGYTF
TRBV19,CASQAVMGNSPLHF
TRBV5-6,CASSNGLGNTEAFF
TRBV12-3/TRBV12-4,CASNKNTEAFF
TRBV18,CASSPLRQQETQYF
TRBV2,CASKEAGQGFGYTF
TRBV27,CASSSLGAGSTEAFF
TRBV12-2,CASRYRGLFTEAFF
TRBV9,CASSAGDSYEQYF
TRBV24-1,CATSEGTAKGHNEQFF
TRBV5-6,CASSSVGQGWMNEQFF
TRBV6-5,CASSYSGGLNTEAFF
TRBV27,CASSNNWAAGMAGELFF
TRBV11-3,CASSSGTRNYEQYF
TRBV6-2/TRBV6-3,CASSFDRGGGSNQPQHF
TRBV6-6,CASSYSESYEQYF
TRBV5-6,CASSSYQETQYF
TRBV7-2,CASSLAGTKLRVLAF
TRBV11-3,CASSLYTGDNEQFF
TRBV6-5,CASSLPGGTEAFF
TRBV28,CASSPPGDRDEQETQYF
TRBV7-9,CASSAGRGDAFF
TRBV9,CASSKGQANYGYTF
TRBV5-4,CASSRTSGSYNEQFF
TRBV28,CASSPGLANYGYTF
TRBV2,CASSEAQVNQPQHF
TRBV6-5,CASMSPGLSGEAFF
TRBV7-9,CASSLGTGDYSNQPQHF
TRBV3-1/TRBV3-2,CASSHNTPSGGPRKTQYF
TRBV6-4,CASRIPGQGAAYYGYTF
TRBV5-1,CASSSDRGGADTQYF
TRBV29-1,CSAPGQAVADTQYF
TRBV14,CASSQDLAGAVTGELFF